A selection of T cell receptor beta chains follows, all from one sample in a study of siplizumab effects on memory and regulatory T cells. Using immunoSEQ multiplex PCR, the repertoire was profiled, and TCRdb retains in-frame clones only, with some absent. The data contain some 110,000 clones, 93% of them seen just once; the ten biggest clones take up 0.25% to 0.35%. Sequences were obtained from CD4+ T cells sorted from blood. The origin of the receptors is a human donor in good health. Both conserved end residues are part of each CDR3. Each record gives: J gene, clone size, V gene, CDR3 protein. Clone size is stated in some rows and not others, as once, few, many or a class when expanded.

J gene: TRBJ1-4
clone size: -
V gene: TRBV2
CDR3 protein: CASSVIGNEKLFF

J gene: TRBJ2-7
clone size: -
V gene: TRBV14
CDR3 protein: CASSQDSRGHAEQYF

J gene: TRBJ2-2
clone size: -
V gene: TRBV5-1
CDR3 protein: CASSKSGTANTGELFF

J gene: TRBJ1-5
clone size: -
V gene: TRBV19
CDR3 protein: CASRRGWGDSNQPQHF

J gene: TRBJ1-2
clone size: -
V gene: TRBV5-6
CDR3 protein: CASSLLSANYGYTF

J gene: TRBJ1-1
clone size: -
V gene: TRBV2
CDR3 protein: CASTFTRVGAEAFF

J gene: TRBJ2-1
clone size: -
V gene: TRBV6-6
CDR3 protein: CASRIGHQTYNEQFF

J gene: TRBJ2-5
clone size: -
V gene: TRBV6-5
CDR3 protein: CASSYDRFIETQYF

J gene: TRBJ1-1
clone size: once
V gene: TRBV15
CDR3 protein: CATSGSLPGQGAIHTEAFF

J gene: TRBJ2-1
clone size: -
V gene: TRBV4-1
CDR3 protein: CASSQVAGGNNEQFF

J gene: TRBJ2-7
clone size: once
V gene: TRBV30
CDR3 protein: CAWSVRASGFSYEQYF

J gene: TRBJ1-1
clone size: once
V gene: TRBV6-6
CDR3 protein: CASSYSGSGSTEAFF

J gene: TRBJ2-7
clone size: -
V gene: TRBV1
CDR3 protein: CTSSQLSRELSYEQYF

J gene: TRBJ2-5
clone size: -
V gene: TRBV6-1
CDR3 protein: CASSEAFQGGETQYF

J gene: TRBJ1-6
clone size: -
V gene: TRBV18
CDR3 protein: CASSPNTGLYNSPLHF

J gene: TRBJ1-4
clone size: -
V gene: TRBV15
CDR3 protein: CATSPGQVGLGKLFF

J gene: TRBJ2-1
clone size: -
V gene: TRBV18
CDR3 protein: CASSPRPAEGGEQFF